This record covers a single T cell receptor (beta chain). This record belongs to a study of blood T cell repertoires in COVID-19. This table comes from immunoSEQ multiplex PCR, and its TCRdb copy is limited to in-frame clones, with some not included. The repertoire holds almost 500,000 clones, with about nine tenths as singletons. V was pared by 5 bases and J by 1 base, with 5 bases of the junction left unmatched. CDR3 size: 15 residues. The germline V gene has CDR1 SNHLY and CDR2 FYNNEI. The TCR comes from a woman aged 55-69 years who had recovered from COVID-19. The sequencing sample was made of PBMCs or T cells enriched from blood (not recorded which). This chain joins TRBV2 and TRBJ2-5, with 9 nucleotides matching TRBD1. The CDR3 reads CASSRLQGAQETQYF. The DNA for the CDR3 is TGTGCCAGCAGTCGCTTACAGGGGGCCCAAGAGACCCAGTACTTC. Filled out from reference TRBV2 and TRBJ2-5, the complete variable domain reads EPEVTQTPSHQVTQMGQEVILRCVPISNHLYFYWYRQILGQKVEFLVSFYNNEISEKSEIFDDQFSVERPDGSNFTLKIRSTKLEDSAMYFCASSRLQGAQETQYFGPGTRLLVL.